The 18 T cell receptor beta chains below come from one sample, sequenced in a study of T-cell reconstitution after alpha-beta-depleted transplantation in children. Researchers prepared the TCRbeta library using unique molecular identifiers, the study reports. From the PCR reads, TCRdb called clonotypes with MiXCR, one entry per CDR3 protein. The repertoire consists of about 440,000 distinct CDR3 sequences, with 43% occurring once and the leading ten covering about 30%. The sequencing here drew on PBMCs, taken before TCRalphabeta/CD19-depleted stem cell transplant. These receptor sequences come from a girl aged 2 to 10 with aplastic anemia, due to receive a stem cell transplant.

This rearrangement joins TRBV12-3 or TRBV12-4 to TRBJ2-3, with D maybe TRBD2 (6 bases). The V gene lost 3 bases and the J gene lost 4 bases, with 11 bases spanning the gap. The CDR3 sequence is 14 residues long. CDR3 in DNA: TGTGCCAGCAGTTTCACCCGACTAGCAGATACGCAGTATTTT. Its translation is CASSFTRLADTQYF.

This clonotype was seen a handful of times. The chain joins TRBV6-2 or TRBV6-3 to TRBJ2-7; D may be TRBD2 (7 bases). Germline V gene data show CDR1 as MNHEY and CDR2 as SVGEGT. The CDR3 covers 14 residues. V was clipped by 7 bases and J by 6 bases, with 19 bases between them. CDR3 nucleotide sequence: TGTGCCAGCACCTTGCGGGGGCTGATGGGCGAGCAGTACTTC. It is translated as CASTLRGLMGEQYF.

This chain links TRBV20-1 with TRBJ1-2; perhaps TRBD1 as D (5 bases). This CDR3 spans 14 amino acids. Trimming pared 6 bases from V and 5 bases from J, leaving 19 bases between. Per the germline V gene, CDR1 is DFQATT and CDR2 is SNEGSKA (reference sequence). The CDR3 loop reads CSAESGFWGYGYTF. The CDR3 bases are TGCAGTGCGGAATCAGGATTCTGGGGGTATGGCTACACCTTC.

The chain combines TRBV6-1 with TRBJ2-3, with D possibly TRBD1 on 6 matching bases. There are 14 residues in the CDR3. Germline V gives CDR1 MNHNS, CDR2 SASEGT. Deletions cut 8 bases from V and 3 bases from J, with 15 bases between. This CDR3 reads CASCRGQGTDTQYF. In DNA, the CDR3 is TGTGCCAGCTGCCGGGGCCAGGGGACAGATACGCAGTATTTT.

The rearrangement links TRBV28 to TRBJ1-5, with D maybe TRBD1 (5 bases). Looked up from germline, CDR1 is MDHEN and CDR2 is SYDVKM. Deletions cut 8 bases from V and 0 bases from J, with 26 bases between. There are 19 residues in the CDR3. In DNA form, the CDR3 reads TGTGCCAGCTGTCTTACGGGACTTCCCGCGATGAGTAGCAATCAGCCCCAGCATTTT. It encodes CASCLTGLPAMSSNQPQHF.

This clonotype was seen many times. In DNA form, the CDR3 reads TGTGCCATCAGCCAAGCGGGGGGGGCCAAAAACATTCAGTACTTC. This encodes CAISQAGGAKNIQYF. J is TRBJ2-4 and V is TRBV10-3, with 10 nucleotides matching TRBD2. The CDR3 has 15 residues. J was trimmed by 1 base and V by 6 bases; bases with no gene match: 3. Germline assignment: CDR1 ENHRY and CDR2 SYGVKD.

This chain links TRBV20-1 with TRBJ1-4, with D unresolved. Looked up from germline, CDR1 is DFQATT and CDR2 is SNEGSKA (reference sequence). The CDR3 covers 13 residues. Between the trimmed V and J ends, which lost 5 bases and 4 bases, there was a span of 11 bases. The CDR3 is CSAETALNEKLFF. CDR3 coding DNA: TGCAGTGCTGAGACCGCTCTTAATGAAAAACTGTTTTTT.

This clonotype was counted a few times. The V gene is TRBV6-5, the J gene TRBJ2-5, with 10 nucleotides matching TRBD2. Germline V gene sequence: CDR1 MNHEY, CDR2 SVGAGI. The CDR3 consists of 17 residues. J lost 3 bases, V lost 2 bases, and 9 bases had no gene match. CDR3 residues: CASSYEPGTSAEETQYF. As DNA, the CDR3 is TGTGCCAGCAGTTACGAACCAGGGACTAGCGCCGAAGAGACCCAGTACTTC.

In this sample, this clonotype turned up many times. The genes are TRBV6-1 and TRBJ2-7, with D possibly matching TRBD2 (6 bases). The length of the CDR3 is 14 residues. V lost 5 bases and J lost 3, with 14 bases in between. Looked up from germline, CDR1 is MNHNS and CDR2 is SASEGT. The CDR3 loop is CASSTTMGLYEQYF. CDR3 sequence (DNA): TGTGCCAGCAGTACAACCATGGGACTCTACGAGCAGTACTTC.

V and J are TRBV18 and TRBJ1-1; 10 nucleotides align to TRBD1. The V and J ends lost 1 base and 1 base, in that order; junction bases with no gene match: 6. Germline-derived CDR1 and CDR2 are KGHSH and LQKENI. The CDR3 spans 17 residues. The DNA of the CDR3 is TGTGCCAGCTCACCACTTGGGACAGGGGCTACGAACACTGAAGCTTTCTTT. Amino acid sequence: CASSPLGTGATNTEAFF.

This clonotype has a handful of counts. The chain is built from TRBV20-1 and TRBJ2-7, with D possibly being TRBD1 (6 bases). The length of the CDR3 is 15 residues. Germline V gene sequence: CDR1 DFQATT, CDR2 SNEGSKA (reference sequence). Between the trimmed V and J ends, which lost 2 bases and 2 bases, there was a span of 16 bases. Here the CDR3 DNA reads TGCAGTGCTAGAATAGCCAGGGGCCAGACCTACGAGCAGTACTTC. It specifies CSARIARGQTYEQYF.

This rearrangement joins TRBV6-5 to TRBJ2-3; D is possibly TRBD1 or TRBD2 (5 bases each). V lost 0 bases to trimming and J lost 2 bases, with 12 bases between them. Germline loops: CDR1 MNHEY, CDR2 SVGAGI. This CDR3 has 16 residues. The DNA for the CDR3 is TGTGCCAGCAGTTACTCGGGGGAAAGCTACACAGATACGCAGTATTTT. Protein: CASSYSGESYTDTQYF.

The V call is TRBV20-1, the J call TRBJ2-7; 7 bases fit TRBD2. After removal of 4 bases from V and 3 bases from J, the junction contained 3 bases not matched to a gene. Germline V lookup: CDR1 DFQATT, CDR2 SNEGSKA (reference sequence). The CDR3 has 12 residues. DNA of the CDR3: TGCAGTGCTACCGGGGACTACTACGAGCAGTACTTC. It yields the protein CSATGDYYEQYF.

The chain couples TRBV10-2 to TRBJ2-7, with D maybe TRBD2 (5 bases). The CDR3 spans 14 residues. The ends were cut back, 6 bases at V and 2 bases at J, with 14 bases in the middle. The germline CDR1 and CDR2 sequences are WSHSY and SAAADI. The CDR3 is CASSFAADTYEQYF. The CDR3 nucleotides read TGCGCCAGCAGCTTTGCAGCGGATACCTACGAGCAGTACTTC.

This clonotype was observed at least ten times. The CDR3: CASSRRTGSYEQYF. The CDR3 region has the DNA TGCGCCAGCAGCCGACGGACGGGTTCCTACGAGCAGTACTTC. The rearrangement links TRBV5-1 to TRBJ2-7; D unresolved. Germline-derived CDR1 and CDR2 are SGHRS and YFSETQ. CDR3 size: 14 residues. V was cut by 4 bases and J by 1 base, with 12 bases left in between.

The chain is built from TRBV23-1 and TRBJ2-7; no definite D call. TRBV23-1 is filed as an ORF, its function uncertain. Trimming cost V 4 bases and J 2 bases, with 24 bases left between them. This CDR3 has 18 amino acids. In nucleotides, the CDR3 is TGCGCCAGCAGTCTTAGATGTCTACCACAGCGAGTTACCTACGAGCAGTACTTC. It encodes CASSLRCLPQRVTYEQYF.

This clonotype was counted ten times or more. The CDR3 here is CASSIVRRPLNTEAFF. In DNA form, the CDR3 reads TGCGCCAGCAGCATCGTCAGGCGACCTTTGAACACTGAAGCTTTCTTT. V usage is TRBV4-1 and J usage is TRBJ1-1, with unresolved D. Between the trimmed V and J ends, which lost 5 bases and 0 bases, there was a span of 16 bases. Germline V gene data show CDR1 as MGHRA and CDR2 as YSYEKL. There are 16 residues in the CDR3.

The chain links TRBV6-1 to TRBJ1-5; D unclear. Trimming took 3 bases from V and 0 from J, leaving 9 bases between them. The CDR3 totals 15 residues. Per the germline V gene, CDR1 is MNHNS and CDR2 is SASEGT. The CDR3 DNA sequence: TGTGCCAGCAGTGATAATAGGGCTAGCAATCAGCCCCAGCATTTT. Protein product: CASSDNRASNQPQHF.